This is a list of T cell receptor beta chains from one sample in a study of molecular identifiers for immune sequencing clone quantification. TCRdb used MiXCR to reprocess the PCR reads, holding one entry per CDR3 protein. The sample holds over 9,000 distinct CDR3 sequences, roughly 14% seen once. The sequenced sample consisted of naive CD8+ T cells from blood, with Jurkat cell RNA spiked in. The source is a human donor in good health. Some libraries in this study had Jurkat cell RNA spiked in. CDR3s include the opening cysteine and the closing phenylalanine or tryptophan. The D gene is left open where the match is weak. Some rows have no size entry. The others give once, few or many, or a class for an expanded clone.

NA	TRBJ2-3	TRBV7-9	medium-sized	CASSPTRLQSTDTQYF	TGTGCCAGCAGCCCCACCAGGTTACAGAGCACAGATACGCAGTATTTT
NA	TRBJ2-3	TRBV4-3	medium-sized	CASSQDRMTAGGDTQYF	TGCGCCAGCAGCCAAGATCGTATGACAGCGGGTGGAGATACGCAGTATTTT
NA	TRBJ2-1	TRBV4-1	many	CASSQAPGPPVQANEQFF	TGCGCCAGCAGCCAAGCACCGGGACCCCCCGTCCAGGCCAATGAGCAGTTCTTC
TRBD1	TRBJ2-7	TRBV7-9	medium-sized	CASTPGGYEQYF	TGTGCCAGCACCCCAGGGGGCTACGAGCAGTACTTC
TRBD1	TRBJ1-3	TRBV12-3/TRBV12-4	many	CASSTPDRVFGNTIYF	TGTGCCAGCAGTACCCCGGACAGGGTATTTGGAAACACCATATATTTT
NA	TRBJ1-2	TRBV11-2	many	CASSPDRSYGYTF	TGTGCCAGCAGTCCCGACAGGTCTTATGGCTACACCTTC
TRBD2	TRBJ2-1	TRBV7-6	medium-sized	CASSEIASGDFSYNEQFF	TGTGCCAGCAGCGAGATTGCTAGCGGGGACTTCTCCTACAATGAGCAGTTCTTC
NA	TRBJ1-1	TRBV30	medium-sized	CAWSVFESTEAFF	TGTGCCTGGAGTGTGTTTGAGTCCACTGAAGCTTTCTTT
TRBD2	TRBJ2-1	TRBV12-5	many	CASAPGVAGEERQFF	TGTGCTAGTGCCCCTGGTGTGGCGGGGGAAGAGCGGCAGTTCTTC
TRBD1	TRBJ2-7	TRBV30	medium-sized	CAWSDGTASYEQYF	TGTGCCTGGAGCGACGGGACAGCGTCCTACGAGCAGTACTTC
NA	TRBJ1-6	TRBV9	medium-sized	CASSSQGSPLHF	TGTGCCAGCAGCTCGCAGGGGTCACCCCTCCACTTT
TRBD2	TRBJ2-7	TRBV6-2/TRBV6-3	medium-sized	CASSYRTSWEQYF	TGTGCCAGCAGTTATCGGACTAGTTGGGAGCAGTACTTC
TRBD2	TRBJ2-1	TRBV5-4	many	CASSAGTIGEQFF	TGTGCCAGCAGCGCCGGGACTATCGGTGAGCAGTTCTTC
TRBD1	TRBJ1-5	TRBV19	medium-sized	CASRLQGALDQPQHF	TGTGCCAGTAGGTTACAGGGGGCGCTGGATCAGCCCCAGCATTTT
TRBD2	TRBJ2-7	TRBV16	NA	CASSSGLLAGGHEQYF	TGTGCCAGCAGCTCGGGGCTACTAGCGGGGGGGCACGAGCAGTACTTC
NA	TRBJ2-3	TRBV29-1	many	CSVYTGVGDTQYF	TGCAGCGTTTACACGGGAGTCGGGGATACGCAGTATTTT
TRBD2	TRBJ2-3	TRBV19	medium-sized	CASSKTSGGLNTQYF	TGTGCCAGTAGTAAGACTAGCGGGGGGCTAAATACGCAGTATTTT
TRBD2	TRBJ2-7	TRBV19	many	CASSTSGPTNEQYF	TGTGCCAGTAGCACTAGCGGACCAACGAATGAGCAGTACTTC
TRBD1	TRBJ2-6	TRBV9	medium-sized	CASSPDRVVFSGANVLTF	TGTGCCAGCAGCCCCGACAGGGTGGTCTTCTCTGGGGCCAACGTCCTGACTTTC
NA	TRBJ2-7	TRBV29-1	medium-sized	CSVVPLAARYEQYF	TGCAGCGTTGTTCCTTTAGCCGCGAGATACGAGCAGTACTTC
NA	TRBJ2-7	TRBV5-6	NA	CASSFIRNSYEQHF	TGTGCCAGCAGCTTCATCAGAAATTCCTACGAGCAGCACTTC
TRBD2	TRBJ2-7	TRBV6-5	NA	CASSEGLFYEQYF	TGTGCCAGCAGTGAGGGACTATTCTACGAGCAGTACTTC
NA	TRBJ2-3	TRBV19	medium-sized	CASSHRQFADTQYF	TGTGCCAGTTCCCACCGACAGTTCGCAGATACGCAGTATTTT
NA	TRBJ2-7	TRBV7-2	medium-sized	CASSPLGGEQYF	TGTGCCAGCAGCCCGCTCGGGGGCGAGCAGTACTTC
NA	TRBJ1-2	TRBV27	many	CASSYDASFEGYTF	TGTGCCAGCAGTTACGACGCCTCCTTCGAGGGCTACACCTTC
TRBD1	TRBJ2-2	TRBV4-1	many	CASSQDPQGVGKLFF	TGCGCCAGCAGCCAAGATCCCCAGGGGGTGGGGAAGCTGTTTTTT
TRBD2	TRBJ2-3	TRBV20-1	medium-sized	CSARDLSGRFTDTQYF	TGCAGTGCTAGAGATCTAAGCGGGAGGTTTACAGATACGCAGTATTTT
NA	TRBJ1-3	TRBV11-2	NA	CASSLYPTGSGNTIYF	TGTGCCAGCAGCTTATACCCGACGGGCTCTGGAAACACCATATATTTT
NA	TRBJ2-7	TRBV7-9	NA	CAGSLARQGTEQYF	TGCGCCGGCAGCTTAGCGAGGCAGGGTACCGAGCAGTACTTC
NA	TRBJ2-7	TRBV20-1	medium-sized	CSARDEGREQYF	TGCAGTGCTAGAGATGAGGGGCGCGAGCAGTACTTC
TRBD2	TRBJ2-7	TRBV6-5	many	CASSEEPWTSGGHYEQYF	TGTGCCAGCAGTGAGGAACCTTGGACTAGCGGGGGGCACTACGAGCAGTACTTC
NA	TRBJ2-4	TRBV5-6	many	CASSSSGTTNIQYF	TGTGCCAGCAGCAGTTCCGGGACAACAAACATTCAGTACTTC
TRBD1	TRBJ2-1	TRBV9	medium-sized	CASSVEDREDEQFF	TGTGCCAGCAGCGTAGAGGACAGGGAAGATGAGCAGTTCTTC
NA	TRBJ2-7	TRBV11-2	medium-sized	CASSSGGYEQYF	TGTGCCAGCAGCTCGGGTGGGTACGAGCAGTACTTC
TRBD2	TRBJ2-5	TRBV20-1	medium-sized	CSARDLSSGGPPETQYF	TGCAGTGCTAGAGATTTGAGTAGCGGGGGCCCCCCAGAGACCCAGTACTTC
TRBD2	TRBJ2-1	TRBV11-2	medium-sized	CASSQTGTSFIEQFF	TGTGCCAGCAGCCAAACCGGGACTAGCTTTATTGAGCAGTTCTTC
NA	TRBJ2-3	TRBV20-1	NA	CSCYGTTETDTQYF	TGCAGTTGCTACGGGACGACTGAAACAGATACGCAGTATTTT
TRBD1	TRBJ1-1	TRBV19	many	CASRDPPGQGARTEAFF	TGTGCCAGTAGGGACCCACCGGGACAGGGGGCGCGAACTGAAGCTTTCTTT
TRBD1	TRBJ1-5	TRBV2	medium-sized	CASSGSRTGLLNQPQHF	TGTGCCAGCAGTGGATCGAGGACAGGGCTGCTGAATCAGCCCCAGCATTTT
NA	TRBJ2-2	TRBV12-3/TRBV12-4	many	CASSPGAGGRTGELFF	TGTGCCAGCAGCCCGGGAGCAGGGGGTCGGACCGGGGAGCTGTTTTTT
NA	TRBJ2-3	TRBV7-6	medium-sized	CASSLVVAVATDTQYF	TGTGCCAGCAGCTTAGTGGTAGCCGTTGCCACAGATACGCAGTATTTT
TRBD2	TRBJ2-3	TRBV6-6	medium-sized	CASSPWGGTSTDTQYF	TGTGCCAGCAGCCCGTGGGGGGGTACTAGCACAGATACGCAGTATTTT
NA	TRBJ2-1	TRBV7-3	many	CASSLGLTNYNEQFF	TGTGCCAGCAGCTTGGGACTGACCAACTACAATGAGCAGTTCTTC
TRBD1	TRBJ2-1	TRBV7-2	many	CASSPGTGGYNEQFF	TGTGCCAGCAGCCCCGGGACAGGGGGATACAATGAGCAGTTCTTC
NA	TRBJ2-5	TRBV3-1	medium-sized	CASSHSPDDQETQYF	TGTGCCAGCAGCCACAGCCCGGACGACCAAGAGACCCAGTACTTC
TRBD2	TRBJ2-7	TRBV28	few	CAGSLGTSGSLYEQYF	TGTGCCGGCAGTTTAGGGACTAGCGGGAGTCTCTACGAGCAGTACTTC
TRBD2	TRBJ2-5	TRBV5-1	medium-sized	CASRYGGGGKETQYF	TGCGCCAGCCGCTACGGCGGGGGAGGGAAGGAGACCCAGTACTTC
NA	TRBJ2-7	TRBV6-2/TRBV6-3	many	CASSYSGRDTYEQYF	TGTGCCAGCAGTTACTCTGGAAGGGACACCTACGAGCAGTACTTC
NA	TRBJ2-7	TRBV12-3/TRBV12-4	medium-sized	CASSGPSRGEQYF	TGTGCCAGCAGTGGACCTTCCCGGGGGGAGCAGTACTTC
TRBD1	TRBJ2-7	TRBV4-3	medium-sized	CASSFRDRVGEQYF	TGCGCCAGCAGCTTCCGGGACAGAGTGGGGGAGCAGTACTTC
TRBD2	TRBJ2-3	TRBV11-2	medium-sized	CASSLVLTSGGTDTQYF	TGTGCCAGCAGCTTAGTGCTCACTAGCGGGGGGACGGATACGCAGTATTTT